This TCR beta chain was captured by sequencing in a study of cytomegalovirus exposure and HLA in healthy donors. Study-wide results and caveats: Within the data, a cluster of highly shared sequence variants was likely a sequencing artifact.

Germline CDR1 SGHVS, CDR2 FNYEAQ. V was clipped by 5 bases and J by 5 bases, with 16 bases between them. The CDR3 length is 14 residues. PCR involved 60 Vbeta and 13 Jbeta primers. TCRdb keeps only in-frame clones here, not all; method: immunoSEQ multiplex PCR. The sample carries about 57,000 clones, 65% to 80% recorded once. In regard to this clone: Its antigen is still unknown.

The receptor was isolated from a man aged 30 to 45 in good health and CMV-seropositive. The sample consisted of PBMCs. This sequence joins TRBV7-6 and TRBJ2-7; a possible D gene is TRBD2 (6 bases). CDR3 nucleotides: TGTGCCAGCAGCCGGCTTAGCGGCACCAACGAGCAGTACTTC. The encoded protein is CASSRLSGTNEQYF. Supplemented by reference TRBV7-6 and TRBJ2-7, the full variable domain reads GAGVSQSPRYKVTKRGQDVALRCDPISGHVSLYWYRQALGQGPEFLTYFNYEAQQDKSGLPNDRFSAERPEGSISTLTIQRTEQRDSAMYRCASSRLSGTNEQYFGPGTRLTVT.